These T cell receptor beta chains were read from a single sample in a study of shared clonotypes between healthy human individuals. Method: immunoSEQ multiplex PCR; TCRdb's copy keeps in-frame clones and lacks some. The repertoire consists of about 2.1 million clones, with around 93% occurring once and the leading ten covering approximately 1.6%. The specimen was naive CD8+ T cells from PBMCs. Every receptor here comes from a man between 18 and 29 years old in good health. Some clones in this sample may be carry-over from other donors' samples. Each CDR3 is given without its conserved first and last residue.

>TRBV28
ASSLWGDTNNEQF
>TRBV4-3
ASSQDMMPGGYT
>TRBV19
ASSNRVGYT
>TRBV29-1
SVLWRGLYEQY
>TRBV28
ASTGPDEQY
>TRBV2
ASSGGLAGSYEQY
>TRBV7-2
ASSLISLTSGRYGYT
>TRBV4-1
ASSPGTSVGDPF
>TRBV6-7
ASSYSRNRAKNIQY
>TRBV5-5
ASSWTVGIYYEQY
>TRBV29-1
SVVLGGRAPWETQY
>TRBV4-1
ASSQTPRVGNTIY
>TRBV7-8
ASSFDQGWIGTQY
>TRBV19
ASSIWVNYGYT
>TRBV28
ASTPTGYSNQPQH
>TRBV10-3
AISESADMNTEAF
>TRBV5-6
ASSLGGNEQF
>TRBV5-4
ASSFKGAEEQY
>TRBV12-5
ASGYTSGVYQETQY
>TRBV30
AWSVRAGYYSYEQY
>TRBV7-8
ASSLEAGIRSNQPQH
>TRBV6-6
ASSGYSTDTQY
>TRBV7-3
ASSLFGVPDTQY
>TRBV27
ASSFMAANEKLF